Listed below are T cell receptor beta chains from one sample, sequenced in a study of T cell responses to AZD1222 COVID-19 vaccine. TCRdb keeps only in-frame clones here, not all; method: immunoSEQ multiplex PCR. The sample yields approximately 100,000 clones, around 94% seen once. Sequenced here: peripheral blood, sampled on day 0 of AZD1222 vaccination. The receptors were gathered from an adult in good health. CDR3s include the opening cysteine and the closing phenylalanine or tryptophan. A D gene is named only where the DNA matches it firmly. Size is omitted from some rows. Given values are once, few, many or a class for expanded clones.

CDR3 DNA,CDR3 protein,V gene,J gene,clone size,D gene
TGTGCCAGCACGCCCTCAGTTACCACTGAAGCTTTCTTT,CASTPSVTTEAFF,TRBV5-4,TRBJ1-1,NA,NA
TGTGCCAGTAGTTCAGGAGGGTCTGGCTACACCTTC,CASSSGGSGYTF,TRBV19,TRBJ1-2,NA,NA
TGTGCCAGCAGCAAATTCTGTCAAGAGGGAGGCGGCACTGAAGCTTTCTTT,CASSKFCQEGGGTEAFF,TRBV21-1,TRBJ1-1,NA,NA
TGTGCCATCAGCTTGGACAGAATGGACATTCAGTACTTC,CAISLDRMDIQYF,TRBV10-3,TRBJ2-4,NA,NA
TGTGCCAGCAGCCTTACCCCGTCCACTGGCCCCATGGGCTACACCTTC,CASSLTPSTGPMGYTF,TRBV5-4,TRBJ1-2,NA,NA
TGTGCCAGCAGTCTCTTGGGAGGCGAGCAGTACTTC,CASSLLGGEQYF,TRBV6-2/TRBV6-3,TRBJ2-7,NA,NA
TGCGCCAGCAGTCAACAGTCCAGCGGAAGCTCCTACGAGCAGTACTTC,CASSQQSSGSSYEQYF,TRBV4-1,TRBJ2-7,NA,NA
TGTGCCAGCAATGCCGGGACAGCCTGGCGCGAGCAGTACTTC,CASNAGTAWREQYF,TRBV28,TRBJ2-7,NA,TRBD1
TGTGCCAGCAGCCACGGGGACAGGGGCCTCTCCCTTTTC,CASSHGDRGLSLF,TRBV9,TRBJ1-2,NA,TRBD1
TGTGCCAGCAGCGTAGGACAGCAGAACACTGAAGCTTTCTTT,CASSVGQQNTEAFF,TRBV9,TRBJ1-1,once,NA